A single sample is the source of the 18 T cell receptor beta chains below, sequenced in a study of cytomegalovirus exposure and HLA in healthy donors. The primer mix had 60 Vbeta and 13 Jbeta primers. Sequenced by immunoSEQ multiplex PCR; TCRdb stores in-frame clones only, minus some. The profile shows 130,000 or so clones, 75% of them singletons. Sequences were obtained from PBMCs. The receptors stem from a man aged 35 to 55 in good health and CMV-seronegative.

The J gene is TRBJ2-2, the V gene TRBV2; D unresolved. Germline V gives CDR1 SNHLY, CDR2 FYNNEI. The CDR3 covers 11 residues. V lost 7 bases and J lost 8, with 8 bases in between. CDR3 sequence: CASTPGGELFF. The CDR3 DNA sequence: TGTGCCAGCACCCCCGGGGGGGAGCTGTTTTTT.

The chain joins TRBV9 to TRBJ2-5, with D possibly TRBD1 on 6 matching bases. V shed 3 bases and J shed 1 base, with 10 bases lying between them. The length of the CDR3 is 14 residues. Germline-derived CDR1 and CDR2 are SGDLS and YYNGEE. The CDR3 DNA is TGTGCCAGCAGCGCAACAGGGATCCAAGAGACCCAGTACTTC. Amino acid sequence: CASSATGIQETQYF.

The chain has TRBV11-2 and TRBJ1-1; tentative D call: TRBD1 (5 bases). The CDR3 is made up of 13 amino acids. The germline CDR1 and CDR2 sequences are SGHAT and FQNNGV. Trimming took off 4 bases at V and 7 bases at J, with 13 bases between the two ends. DNA for the CDR3: TGTGCCAGCAGCTCGTATGGGGGGGGTGAAGCTTTCTTT. Its translation is CASSSYGGGEAFF.

This sequence joins TRBV15 and TRBJ1-5; perhaps TRBD1 as D (5 bases). Germline V gene sequence: CDR1 LNHNV, CDR2 YYDKDF (reference sequence). Trimming cost V 7 bases and J 4 bases, with 17 bases left between them. This CDR3 contains 15 residues. The CDR3 loop reads CATTKGTTSNQPQHF. CDR3 nucleotides: TGTGCCACCACCAAGGGGACGACTAGTAATCAGCCCCAGCATTTT.

The sample holds one count of this clone. This chain links TRBV6-1 with TRBJ2-2, with D possibly TRBD2 on 6 matching bases. The ends were cut back, 4 bases at V and 9 bases at J, with 15 bases in the middle. The CDR3 is made up of 14 amino acids. CDR1 is MNHNS, CDR2 SASEGT, per germline. The CDR3: CASSVQVGGRELFF. CDR3 nucleotide sequence: TGTGCCAGCAGTGTTCAGGTCGGGGGTCGGGAGCTGTTTTTT.

This clone was found once. The chain has TRBV10-2 and TRBJ2-7; 14 bases fit TRBD2. Per germline, CDR1 WSHSY and CDR2 SAAADI. This CDR3 has 14 amino acids. Unmatched junction bases numbered 3, after V lost 8 bases and J lost 3 bases. CDR3 loop: CASSTSGGDYEQYF. The CDR3 DNA is TGCGCCAGCTCGACTAGCGGGGGGGACTACGAGCAGTACTTC.

The chain couples TRBV25-1 to TRBJ1-4; perhaps TRBD1 as D (6 bases). Trimming stripped 6 bases from V and 1 base from J, with 12 bases between. The germline V gene has CDR1 MGHDK and CDR2 SYGVNS. This CDR3 spans 15 amino acids. The CDR3 reads CASSSHRVTNEKLFF. CDR3 bases: TGTGCCAGCAGCTCCCACAGGGTAACTAATGAAAAACTGTTTTTT.

V usage is TRBV9 and J usage is TRBJ1-2, with TRBD1 as a possible D gene (6 bases). Trimming shortened V by 4 bases and J by 3 bases, and 28 bases separated the two germline ends. This CDR3 comprises 19 residues. Germline loops: CDR1 SGDLS, CDR2 YYNGEE. The CDR3 region has the DNA TGTGCCAGCAGCCACCCCTCTGGGGGGGCTAGATTTAGTGACTATGGCTACACCTTC. It yields the protein CASSHPSGGARFSDYGYTF.

The rearrangement links TRBV6-5 to TRBJ1-1; D unclear. Germline assignment: CDR1 MNHEY and CDR2 SVGAGI. V lost 2 bases, J lost 0 bases, and 4 bases lay in between. The CDR3 runs to 13 residues. CDR3 nucleotides: TGTGCCAGCAGTTACATCATGAACACTGAAGCTTTCTTT. Translating it yields CASSYIMNTEAFF.

The chain uses TRBV9 and TRBJ2-7; 7 bases line up with TRBD1. The CDR3 totals 13 residues. Germline lookup yields CDR1 SGDLS and CDR2 YYNGEE. V lost 3 bases to trimming and J lost 0 bases; unmatched junction nucleotides: 0. DNA for the CDR3: TGTGCCAGCAGCGGGGACAGCTCCTACGAGCAGTACTTC. Amino acids: CASSGDSSYEQYF.

The V call is TRBV7-2, the J call TRBJ1-1; 7 bases align to TRBD1. Germline CDR1 is SGHTA and CDR2 is FQGNSA. The CDR3 is 14 residues long. After removal of 2 bases from V and 4 bases from J, the junction contained 4 bases not matched to a gene. As DNA, the CDR3 is TGTGCCAGCAGCTTATACAGGGGTCGCACTGAAGCTTTCTTT. Protein sequence: CASSLYRGRTEAFF.

Comment on this clone: Sequence at one end of the junction differs from germline and may be a read error. The chain carries TRBV7-9 and TRBJ2-3, with TRBD1 matching over 7 bases. This CDR3 region has 16 residues. Germline loops: CDR1 SEHNR, CDR2 FQNEAQ (reference sequence). CDR3 loop: CSSSPPGQKLTDTQYF. Written as DNA, the CDR3 is TGTTCCAGCAGCCCCCCGGGACAGAAGCTCACAGATACGCAGTATTTT.

The sample holds a few counts of this clone. The V call is TRBV5-6, the J call TRBJ1-1, with 7 nucleotides matching TRBD1. Unmatched junction bases numbered 13, after V lost 1 base and J lost 13 bases. This CDR3 has 14 amino acids. Germline V lookup: CDR1 SGHDT, CDR2 YYEEEE. The CDR3 sequence is CASSLKPGGGRSFF. For the CDR3, the DNA is TGTGCCAGCAGCTTGAAGCCCGGAGGGGGCAGGAGTTTCTTT.

The chain couples TRBV9 to TRBJ1-2; weak D call: TRBD1 (5 bases). The germline gives CDR1 SGDLS, CDR2 YYNGEE. The length of the CDR3 is 14 residues. Deletions cut 6 bases from V and 4 bases from J, with 16 bases between. The CDR3 bases are TGTGCCAGCAACACCCCCGGGGGAGGCTATGGCTACACCTTC. Protein sequence: CASNTPGGGYGYTF.

The chain uses TRBV9 and TRBJ2-1; weak D call: TRBD2 (6 bases). Deletions cut 3 bases from V and 3 bases from J, with 13 bases between. CDR1 SGDLS and CDR2 YYNGEE come from the germline V gene. The length of the CDR3 is 15 residues. The CDR3 region has the DNA TGTGCCAGCAGCGATCAGGAGGGGTACTACAATGAGCAGTTCTTC. It yields the protein CASSDQEGYYNEQFF.

CDR3 loop: CASSSRRGTYEQYF. The CDR3 DNA is TGTGCCAGCAGTTCCCGGCGGGGAACCTACGAGCAGTACTTC. This sequence joins TRBV6-5 and TRBJ2-7, with a possible D match to TRBD2 (6 bases). V gave up 4 bases and J gave up 2 bases, with 12 bases separating them. Germline V gene data show CDR1 as MNHEY and CDR2 as SVGAGI. CDR3 size: 14 residues.

This chain uses TRBV6-6 with TRBJ2-1; 7 positions agree with TRBD1. This CDR3 has 16 residues. The germline V gene has CDR1 MNHNY and CDR2 SVGAGI (reference sequence). Unmatched junction bases numbered 15, after V lost 6 bases and J lost 7 bases. The CDR3 is CASRLGTSRTGNEQFF. CDR3 DNA sequence: TGTGCCAGCAGGCTAGGGACATCAAGGACAGGAAATGAGCAGTTCTTC.

The chain uses TRBV18 and TRBJ1-3; the D gene is possibly TRBD1 (5 bases). The germline CDR1 and CDR2 sequences are KGHSH and LQKENI. V was pared by 3 bases and J by 4 bases, with 10 bases between. This CDR3 spans 14 amino acids. For the CDR3, the DNA is TGTGCCAGCTCACCCGCGACAGCGGGAAACACCATATATTTT. Translated, it gives CASSPATAGNTIYF.